This T cell receptor (beta chain) was captured in a study of regulatory T cells in long-lasting Graves disease. Deletions cut 1 base from V and 10 bases from J, with 10 bases between. CDR3 length equals 12 residues. Germline CDR1 and CDR2: MDHEN and SYDVKM. CDR3 regions were amplified by Arm-PCR using iRepertoire HTBI primers to build TCR beta libraries. TCRdb processed the multiplex PCR reads anew with MiXCR; each CDR3 protein has one entry. The sample records more than 400,000 distinct CDR3 sequences, about a sixth being singletons. Many counts were recorded for this clonotype. Time point specified: newly diagnosed GD, antithyroid drugs for less than 3 months. PBMCs were the source of the RNA used for TCR sequencing. These sequences were also reported in another study, on T cells in Graves' hyperthyroidism and ophthalmopathy.

This receptor was obtained from a man in his forties with Graves disease. Here the sequenced sample was peripheral blood mononuclear cells (PBMCs), taken at new diagnosis, from a patient treated with antithyroid drugs. The rearrangement joins TRBV28 to TRBJ2-5; D is ambiguous. The CDR3: CASSLSPPVQYF. In DNA form, the CDR3 reads TGTGCCAGCAGTTTATCCCCACCCGTCCAGTACTTC.